This T cell receptor beta chain was identified during a study of shared clonotypes between healthy human individuals. Study-wide results and limits: When naive CD4 clonotypes were compared across a few donors, approximately 4.9% were shared. Estimated richness values were generally larger in naive subsets than in memory subsets.

Note on this clone: As yet, its antigen is unknown.

Germline CDR1 and CDR2: SGHTA and FQGNSA. Trimming stripped 1 base from V and 0 bases from J, with 9 bases between. The CDR3 has 16 residues. The method was immunoSEQ multiplex PCR; TCRdb's version includes in-frame clones alone and lacks a portion of them. The data show about 1.1 million clones, about 72% seen once. The source of this sequence is a man in his late teens or twenties in good health. Some clones in this sample may be carry-over from other donors' samples. The sequencing input was memory CD4+ T cells from PBMCs. Sample subset: CD45RA-negative fraction. The chain couples TRBV7-2 to TRBJ2-2; D is unresolved. The CDR3 loop is CASSLDSPANTGELFF. The CDR3 DNA reads as TGTGCCAGCAGCTTAGACTCCCCTGCGAACACCGGGGAGCTGTTTTTT. The whole variable domain, remainder taken from reference TRBV7-2 and TRBJ2-2, is GAGVSQSPSNKVTEKGKDVELRCDPISGHTALYWYRQSLGQGLEFLIYFQGNSAPDKSGLPSDRFSAERTGGSVSTLTIQRTQQEDSAVYLCASSLDSPANTGELFFGEGSRLTVL.